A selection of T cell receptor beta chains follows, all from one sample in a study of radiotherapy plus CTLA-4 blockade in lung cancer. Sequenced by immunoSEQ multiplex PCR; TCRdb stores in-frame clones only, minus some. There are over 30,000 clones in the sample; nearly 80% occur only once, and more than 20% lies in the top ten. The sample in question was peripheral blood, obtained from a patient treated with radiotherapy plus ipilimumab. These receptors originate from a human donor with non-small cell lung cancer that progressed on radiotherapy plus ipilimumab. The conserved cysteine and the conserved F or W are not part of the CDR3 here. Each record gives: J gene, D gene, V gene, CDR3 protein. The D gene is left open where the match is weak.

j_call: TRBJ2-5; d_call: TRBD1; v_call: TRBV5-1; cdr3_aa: ASSRDSFQETQY
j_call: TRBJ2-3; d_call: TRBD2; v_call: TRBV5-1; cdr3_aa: ASSLGWLAGVGTDTQY
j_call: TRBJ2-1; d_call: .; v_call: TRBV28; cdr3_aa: ASSSPPAGSYNEQF
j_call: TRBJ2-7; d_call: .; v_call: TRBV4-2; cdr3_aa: ASSQGDLNYEQY
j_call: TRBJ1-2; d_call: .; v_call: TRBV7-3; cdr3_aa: ASSPQGVNYGHT
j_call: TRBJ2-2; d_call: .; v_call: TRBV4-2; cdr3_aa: ASSQEGVRGPTGELF
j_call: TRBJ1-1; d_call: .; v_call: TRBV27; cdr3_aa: ASSLTAGSGTEAF
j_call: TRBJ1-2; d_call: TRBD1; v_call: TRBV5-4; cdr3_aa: ASSFVDRGYGYT
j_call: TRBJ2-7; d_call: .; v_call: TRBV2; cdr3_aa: ASSLGFDLDEQY
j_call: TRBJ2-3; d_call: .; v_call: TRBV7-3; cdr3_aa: ASSLTYSTDTQY
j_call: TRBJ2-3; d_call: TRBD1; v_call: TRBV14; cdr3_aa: ASRLTGGSVDTQY
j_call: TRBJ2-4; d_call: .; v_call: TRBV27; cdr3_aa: ASSFPLSVQY
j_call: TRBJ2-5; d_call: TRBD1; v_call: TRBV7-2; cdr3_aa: ASSFGQGAGETQY
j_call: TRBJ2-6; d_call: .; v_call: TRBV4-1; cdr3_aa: ASSQDNSGANVLT
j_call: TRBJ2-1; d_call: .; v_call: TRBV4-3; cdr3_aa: ASSQEAQGRAPYNEQF
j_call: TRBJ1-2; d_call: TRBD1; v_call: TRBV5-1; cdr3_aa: ARAGQGHPYGYT
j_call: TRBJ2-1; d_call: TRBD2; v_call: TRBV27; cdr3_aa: ASSFLLKGRGNNEQF
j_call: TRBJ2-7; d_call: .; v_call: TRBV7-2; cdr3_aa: ASSLAGGRSYEQY
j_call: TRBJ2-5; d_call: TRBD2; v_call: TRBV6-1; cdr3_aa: ASSERFVGASGGRLSTQY
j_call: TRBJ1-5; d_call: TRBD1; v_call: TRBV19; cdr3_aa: ASSPTGKSNQPQH
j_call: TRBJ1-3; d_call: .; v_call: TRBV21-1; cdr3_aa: ASSPYRGGNTIY
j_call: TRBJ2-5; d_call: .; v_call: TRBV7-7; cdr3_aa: ASSRGGAVETQY
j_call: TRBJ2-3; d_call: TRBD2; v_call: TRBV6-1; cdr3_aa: ASSEAGLAGGPDTQY
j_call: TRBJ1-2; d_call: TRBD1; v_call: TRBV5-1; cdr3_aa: ASSVHRGFDYGYT
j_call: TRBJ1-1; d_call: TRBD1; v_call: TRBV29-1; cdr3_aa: SVGGRGDTEAF
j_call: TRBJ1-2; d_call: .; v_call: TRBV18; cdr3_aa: ASSDNNYGYT
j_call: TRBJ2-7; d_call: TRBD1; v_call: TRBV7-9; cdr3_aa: ASSLEGASGYEQY
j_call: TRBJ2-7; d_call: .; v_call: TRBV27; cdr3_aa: ASSFEPRGYEQY
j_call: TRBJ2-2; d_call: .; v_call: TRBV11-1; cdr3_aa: ASRNSELQNTGELF